The 26 T cell receptor beta chains below were found in one sample sequenced in a study of blood T cell repertoires in COVID-19. The repertoire was sequenced with immunoSEQ multiplex PCR; TCRdb's copy has only in-frame clones and lacks some. The sample shows over 75,000 clones, roughly 84% of them seen only once. Source material: peripheral blood. These receptors were taken from a woman aged 80 or over with acute or convalescent COVID-19.

This clone was picked up a small number of times. The chain has TRBV19 and TRBJ1-2; a weak D match, TRBD1 (5 bases). The germline CDR1 and CDR2 sequences are LNHDA and SQIVND (reference sequence). V was trimmed by 5 bases and J by 2 bases, leaving 9 bases between them. CDR3 length equals 13 residues. DNA for the CDR3: TGTGCCAGTAGTCTCAGGGTAAACTATGGCTACACCTTC. Amino acids: CASSLRVNYGYTF.

V usage is TRBV15 and J usage is TRBJ2-1, with 8 bases identical to TRBD2. The V gene end was trimmed by 0 bases and the J gene end by 10 bases; junction bases not matched to a gene: 11. CDR3 length: 16 amino acids. Germline V gene data show CDR1 as LNHNV and CDR2 as YYDKDF (reference sequence). The CDR3 DNA reads as TGTGCCACCAGCAGAGATCTCGCCGGGGGGGCCGCGGAGCAGTTCTTC. Residues: CATSRDLAGGAAEQFF.

The chain carries TRBV5-1 and TRBJ2-1; no reliable D call. V was trimmed by 4 bases and J by 6 bases, leaving 11 bases between them. The CDR3 loop spans 13 amino acids. CDR1 SGHRS and CDR2 YFSETQ come from the germline V gene. CDR3 protein: CASSLPIGNEQFF. CDR3 DNA sequence: TGCGCCAGCAGCCTCCCTATTGGCAATGAGCAGTTCTTC.

The chain recombines TRBV5-1 with TRBJ2-1; 12 positions agree with TRBD2. V gave up 5 bases and J gave up 5 bases; unmatched junction bases: 5. CDR1 and CDR2 from the germline V gene are SGHRS and YFSETQ. The length of the CDR3 is 15 residues. The CDR3 protein is CASSGLAGMNNEQFF. CDR3 nucleotides: TGCGCCAGCAGTGGACTAGCGGGGATGAACAATGAGCAGTTCTTC.

V gene TRBV5-6 combines with J gene TRBJ2-7; 14 bases are shared with TRBD2. CDR3 length: 15 residues. The germline V gene has CDR1 SGHDT and CDR2 YYEEEE. Losses at the gene ends were 3 bases for V and 4 bases for J; bases not matched to a gene: 3. The CDR3 loop reads CASSWGLAGDYEQYF. CDR3 in DNA: TGTGCCAGCAGCTGGGGACTAGCGGGGGATTACGAGCAGTACTTC.

The chain uses TRBV27 and TRBJ2-5, with 9 bases matching TRBD2. The CDR3 spans 14 residues. The J segment lost 6 bases and the V segment lost 5 bases, leaving 7 bases of the junction unmatched. Germline loops: CDR1 MNHEY, CDR2 SMNVEV (reference sequence). The CDR3 protein is CASSPAGGRKTQYF. The CDR3 coding sequence is TGTGCCAGCAGTCCAGCGGGGGGACGTAAGACCCAGTACTTC.

This chain joins TRBV18 and TRBJ2-7; 10 nucleotides match TRBD2. The V segment lost 5 bases and the J segment 0 bases; nucleotides outside the gene matches: 7. Per germline, CDR1 KGHSH and CDR2 LQKENI. The CDR3 spans 16 residues. The CDR3 bases are TGTGCCAGCTCAGGGGGACTAGCGTCGAACTCCTACGAGCAGTACTTC. It translates to CASSGGLASNSYEQYF.

The rearrangement uses TRBV2 and TRBJ2-1, with a possible D match to TRBD2 (6 bases). The V gene's germline CDR1 is SNHLY and CDR2 FYNNEI. The CDR3 extends over 14 amino acids. Trimming cost V 6 bases and J 1 base, with 10 bases left between them. CDR3 DNA: TGTGCCAGCAGGTCTGGGGGGTCCTACAATGAGCAGTTCTTC. This gives the protein CASRSGGSYNEQFF.

The chain joins TRBV19 to TRBJ1-2, with 10 nucleotides matching TRBD1. The V gene end was trimmed by 7 bases and the J gene end by 7 bases; junction bases not matched to a gene: 9. This CDR3 has 14 amino acids. Looked up from germline, CDR1 is LNHDA and CDR2 is SQIVND (reference sequence). The CDR3 here is CASIYGTGDSGYTF. The CDR3 DNA follows: TGTGCCAGTATTTACGGGACAGGGGACTCTGGCTACACCTTC.

The chain carries TRBV4-2 and TRBJ1-1; D is possibly TRBD1 (6 bases). This CDR3 is 16 amino acids long. The V and J ends lost 1 base and 7 bases respectively, with 19 bases between them. Germline V gene data show CDR1 as LGHNA and CDR2 as YNFKEQ. The CDR3 is CASSQAWGGGASEAFF. CDR3 sequence (DNA): TGTGCCAGCAGCCAAGCTTGGGGTGGGGGCGCCAGTGAAGCTTTCTTT.

The rearrangement uses TRBV18 and TRBJ1-1, with 9 positions matching TRBD1. J gave up 0 bases and V 3 bases, and 11 bases lay outside the gene matches. Germline assignment: CDR1 KGHSH and CDR2 LQKENI. The CDR3 loop spans 18 amino acids. CDR3 residues: CASSPFQDRGLLNTEAFF. The DNA of the CDR3 is TGTGCCAGCTCACCCTTCCAGGACAGGGGCCTTTTGAACACTGAAGCTTTCTTT.

This chain connects TRBV7-8 to TRBJ1-1; the D gene is possibly TRBD1 (6 bases). Germline V gene sequence: CDR1 SGHVS, CDR2 FQNEAQ. The CDR3 covers 16 residues. V was shortened by 0 bases and J by 5 bases, with 16 bases between the two germline ends. This CDR3 reads CASSLAPRGGWTEAFF. The CDR3 coding sequence is TGTGCCAGCAGCTTAGCCCCCCGCGGGGGCTGGACTGAAGCTTTCTTT.

The chain is built from TRBV7-9 and TRBJ2-3; 13 nucleotides agree with TRBD2. The ends lost 4 bases at V and 5 bases at J; junction bases unmatched: 6. The CDR3 totals 16 residues. Germline CDR1 reads SEHNR; CDR2 reads FQNEAQ (reference sequence). The CDR3 bases are TGTGCCAGCAGCTCGGGACTAGCGGGATGGGGAGATACGCAGTATTTT. As protein: CASSSGLAGWGDTQYF.

Only a few counts were recorded for this clone. V gene TRBV27 combines with J gene TRBJ2-7, with 8 bases identical to TRBD1. The J segment lost 2 bases and the V segment lost 5 bases, leaving 5 bases of the junction unmatched. The CDR3 length is 14 residues. The V gene's germline CDR1 is MNHEY and CDR2 SMNVEV (reference sequence). CDR3 sequence reads: CASSQGQAAYEQYF. CDR3 DNA: TGTGCCAGCAGTCAGGGACAGGCTGCCTACGAGCAGTACTTC.

The V gene is TRBV7-3, the J gene TRBJ2-1, with TRBD2 matching over 12 bases. V gave up 5 bases and J gave up 0 bases; unmatched junction bases: 5. The CDR3 is 17 residues long. Looked up from germline, CDR1 is SGHTA and CDR2 is FQGTGA. For the CDR3, the DNA is TGTGCCAGCAGCCGGACTAGCGGGGCTAGCTCCTACAATGAGCAGTTCTTC. It yields the protein CASSRTSGASSYNEQFF. Complete variable domain (other parts from reference TRBV7-3 and TRBJ2-1): GAGVSQTPSNKVTEKGKYVELRCDPISGHTALYWYRQSLGQGPEFLIYFQGTGAADDSGLPNDRFFAVRPEGSVSTLKIQRTERGDSAVYLCASSRTSGASSYNEQFFGPGTRLTVL.

The chain has TRBV6-6 and TRBJ1-6; D gene unclear. Trimming removed 3 bases at V and 10 bases at J, with 16 bases between. This CDR3 comprises 15 residues. Per germline, CDR1 MNHNY and CDR2 SVGAGI (reference sequence). The CDR3 region is CASSYFEGRESPLHF. The CDR3 DNA is TGTGCCAGCAGTTATTTCGAGGGCCGGGAGTCACCCCTCCACTTT.

V is TRBV6-5 and J is TRBJ1-4; D is unresolved. This CDR3 comprises 14 residues. Germline values: CDR1 MNHEY, CDR2 SVGAGI. V shed 5 bases and J shed 4 bases, with 11 bases lying between them. The CDR3 protein is CASSPGGLNEKLFF. The DNA for the CDR3 is TGTGCCAGCAGTCCCGGCGGCCTTAATGAAAAACTGTTTTTT.

The J gene is TRBJ1-2, the V gene TRBV5-6; TRBD1 is a possible D gene (5 bases). Trimming left V 3 bases short and J 4 bases short, with 16 bases between. The CDR3 is made up of 15 amino acids. The germline CDR1 and CDR2 sequences are SGHDT and YYEEEE. Here the CDR3 DNA reads TGTGCCAGCAGCTCCGGTGCCCGGACAATCTATGGCTACACCTTC. Translation gives CASSSGARTIYGYTF.

This chain joins TRBV28 and TRBJ1-4, with TRBD1 matching over 7 bases. The length of the CDR3 is 15 residues. The germline V gene encodes CDR1 MDHEN and CDR2 SYDVKM. J lost 8 bases, V lost 5 bases, and 11 bases had no gene match. The chain's CDR3 is CASSPPGQPFEKLFF. Here the CDR3 DNA reads TGTGCCAGCAGTCCCCCGGGACAGCCGTTCGAAAAACTGTTTTTT.

This clone was detected a few times. The chain couples TRBV27 to TRBJ1-2; TRBD1 matches at 7 bases. The CDR3 loop spans 16 amino acids. Germline CDR1 is MNHEY and CDR2 is SMNVEV (reference sequence). V lost 4 bases and J lost 3; bases outside the gene matches: 11. This chain's CDR3 is CASSSGLGQNYYGYTF. In DNA form, the CDR3 reads TGTGCCAGCAGTTCCGGACTGGGACAGAACTACTATGGCTACACCTTC.

This chain uses TRBV9 with TRBJ2-7; perhaps TRBD1 as D (6 bases). Germline V gene data show CDR1 as SGDLS and CDR2 as YYNGEE. Trimming pared 5 bases from V and 2 bases from J, leaving 14 bases between. This CDR3 spans 14 amino acids. As DNA, the CDR3 is TGTGCCAGCAGTGGATCCAGGGGTCCCTACGAGCAGTACTTC. Its protein product is CASSGSRGPYEQYF.

This clone was seen more than once but under ten times. The chain employs TRBV20-1 and TRBJ1-6; the match to TRBD1 covers 10 bases. CDR3 length: 18 residues. The V segment lost 3 bases and the J segment 9 bases; nucleotides outside the gene matches: 17. The V gene's germline CDR1 is DFQATT and CDR2 SNEGSKA (reference sequence). The CDR3 loop reads CSASPLTPRQGASSPLHF. CDR3 sequence (DNA): TGCAGTGCTAGTCCCCTTACCCCCCGACAGGGGGCGAGTTCACCCCTCCACTTT.

The count of this clone is one. The rearrangement links TRBV30 to TRBJ2-3, with D possibly TRBD2 on 6 matching bases. Germline lookup yields CDR1 GTSNPN and CDR2 SVGIG (reference sequence). V was trimmed by 1 base and J by 1 base, leaving 15 bases between them. The CDR3 has 16 amino acids. Here the CDR3 reads CAWSGEVGGGTDTQYF. CDR3 DNA: TGTGCCTGGAGTGGGGAAGTCGGCGGGGGCACAGATACGCAGTATTTT.

The rearrangement uses TRBV4-1 and TRBJ1-2, with 11 bases that match TRBD1. Germline V gene sequence: CDR1 MGHRA, CDR2 YSYEKL. Unmatched junction bases numbered 7, after V lost 1 base and J lost 9 bases. This CDR3 comprises 15 residues. CDR3 nucleotide sequence: TGCGCCAGCAGCCAAGCTCCGGGACAGGGGGTGCGCTACACCTTC. Protein sequence: CASSQAPGQGVRYTF.

The chain has TRBV7-9 and TRBJ1-3, with 8 bases lining up with TRBD1. There are 16 residues in the CDR3. CDR1 is SEHNR, CDR2 FQNEAQ, per germline (reference sequence). Germline trimming cut 5 bases from V and 3 bases from J; bases unmatched to any gene: 9. The CDR3 DNA reads TGTGCCAGCAGCCACGGACAGGGCTTAGATGGAAACACCATATATTTT. This sequence encodes CASSHGQGLDGNTIYF.

The genes are TRBV18 and TRBJ1-5, with 9 bases matching TRBD1. The CDR3 loop spans 18 amino acids. J lost 0 bases, V lost 3 bases, and 9 bases had no gene match. Germline lookup yields CDR1 KGHSH and CDR2 LQKENI. CDR3 bases: TGTGCCAGCTCACCCAGCCGAGGGACAGGGACTAGCAATCAGCCCCAGCATTTT. It encodes CASSPSRGTGTSNQPQHF.